These 19 T cell receptor beta chains were sequenced from one sample in a study of somatic mutations in cytotoxic T cells in rheumatoid arthritis (dated by TCRdb to the late 2010s). The library was made by the immunoSEQ multiplex PCR assay. TCRdb retrieved this table from immuneACCESS and kept in-frame rearrangements only. Not all clones are present; in checked studies, unresolved V genes account for under half, and no reason is known for the remainder. This sample holds 18,000 or so clones; about 70% were observed only once. The ten largest clones capture over 20% of the sample. The specimen was CD8+ T cells sorted from blood. The receptors shown here come from a woman in her sixties or seventies in good health.

The rearrangement joins TRBV11-2 to TRBJ2-1; TRBD2 is a possible D gene (6 bases). V was trimmed by 1 base and J by 9 bases, leaving 13 bases between them. The CDR3 has 14 residues. The V gene's germline CDR1 is SGHAT and CDR2 FQNNGV. The DNA for the CDR3 is TGTGCCAGCAGCTTAGTTGGAGGGCCGGGTGAGCAGTTCTTC. This codes for CASSLVGGPGEQFF.

This clone was counted only a few times. V is TRBV7-6 and J is TRBJ2-1, with unresolved D. There are 15 residues in the CDR3. Germline loops: CDR1 SGHVS, CDR2 FNYEAQ. V was cut by 5 bases and J by 6 bases, with 17 bases left in between. The CDR3 loop is CASSPWRVGTNEQFF. The CDR3 DNA sequence: TGTGCCAGCAGCCCGTGGCGAGTAGGAACCAATGAGCAGTTCTTC.

The CDR3 sequence: CASSEALRGGGNYGYTF. As DNA, the CDR3 is TGTGCCAGCAGTGAAGCGCTTCGGGGAGGGGGGAACTATGGCTACACCTTC. The genes are TRBV2 and TRBJ1-2, with a tentative D call TRBD1 (6 bases). Trimming removed 0 bases from V and 2 bases from J, with 16 bases in between. The CDR3 length is 17 residues. Per germline, CDR1 SNHLY and CDR2 FYNNEI.

The chain combines TRBV4-1 with TRBJ2-7; D gene ambiguous. V was shortened by 1 base and J by 5 bases, with 3 bases between the two germline ends. Germline CDR1 MGHRA, CDR2 YSYEKL. This CDR3 comprises 11 residues. CDR3 DNA: TGCGCCAGCAGCCAAGGGGACGAGCAGTACTTC. Translated: CASSQGDEQYF.

The chain uses TRBV15 and TRBJ1-2; D unclear. Trimming pared 0 bases from V and 0 bases from J, leaving 14 bases between. The CDR3 totals 17 residues. Germline values: CDR1 LNHNV, CDR2 YYDKDF (reference sequence). CDR3 protein: CATSRDRLDRSNYGYTF. The CDR3 DNA follows: TGTGCCACCAGCAGAGATCGCCTCGACCGTTCTAACTATGGCTACACCTTC. Full variable domain (missing parts from reference TRBV15 and TRBJ1-2): DAMVIQNPRYQVTQFGKPVTLSCSQTLNHNVMYWYQQKSSQAPKLLFHYYDKDFNNEADTPDNFQSRRPNTSFCFLDIRSPGLGDTAMYLCATSRDRLDRSNYGYTFGSGTRLTVV.

The chain uses TRBV19 and TRBJ2-2; the match to TRBD1 covers 7 bases. CDR1 and CDR2 (germline): LNHDA, SQIVND (reference sequence). The CDR3 sequence is 16 residues long. J lost 1 base, V lost 3 bases, and 5 bases had no gene match. The CDR3 nucleotides read TGTGCCAGTAGTATGCCGGGGACAGAGAACACCGGGGAGCTGTTTTTT. Residues: CASSMPGTENTGELFF.

J is TRBJ2-7 and V is TRBV4-1; D is possibly TRBD2 (5 bases). The V end was cut by 1 base, the J end by 1 base, with 11 bases between. The V gene's germline CDR1 is MGHRA and CDR2 YSYEKL. The CDR3 is made up of 15 amino acids. The CDR3 here is CASSQVVGGSYEQYF. The CDR3 DNA follows: TGCGCCAGCAGCCAAGTAGTGGGCGGGTCCTACGAGCAGTACTTC.

The rearrangement joins TRBV15 to TRBJ1-2; D gene ambiguous. The CDR3 is 14 amino acids. Germline V gives CDR1 LNHNV, CDR2 YYDKDF (reference sequence). V lost 1 base and J lost 2, with 8 bases in between. DNA of the CDR3: TGTGCCACCAGCAGAGCCCGGGGAAACTATGGCTACACCTTC. This codes for CATSRARGNYGYTF.

This clone has a single count. This CDR3 is CASSPPENPNTGELFF. The DNA for the CDR3 is TGTGCCAGCAGCCCGCCAGAGAACCCGAACACCGGGGAGCTGTTTTTT. The chain employs TRBV14 and TRBJ2-2; D call uncertain. CDR3 length: 16 amino acids. Trimming removed 4 bases at V and 0 bases at J, with 12 bases between. Germline V lookup: CDR1 SGHDN, CDR2 FVKESK.

In its sample, this clone was seen once. The rearrangement links TRBV9 to TRBJ2-1; TRBD2 matches at 8 bases. CDR3 size: 15 residues. The germline CDR1 and CDR2 sequences are SGDLS and YYNGEE. The V segment lost 3 bases and the J segment 8 bases; nucleotides outside the gene matches: 10. The CDR3 DNA reads as TGTGCCAGCAGCGCGGGACTAGGGCCCTCGGATGAGCAGTTCTTC. Its translation: CASSAGLGPSDEQFF.

The chain recombines TRBV27 with TRBJ2-1, with D perhaps TRBD1 or TRBD2 (5 bases each). The CDR3 is 15 residues long. Germline V gene sequence: CDR1 MNHEY, CDR2 SMNVEV (reference sequence). Trimming removed 6 bases from V and 7 bases from J, with 19 bases in between. As DNA, the CDR3 is TGTGCCAGCAGCCCCGGGACCTCGATCGGGAATGAGCAGTTCTTC. Amino acids: CASSPGTSIGNEQFF.

This clone turned up a few times. The chain employs TRBV4-1 and TRBJ2-7; D may be TRBD1 (5 bases). Germline V gene sequence: CDR1 MGHRA, CDR2 YSYEKL. V was pared by 1 base and J by 0 bases, with 13 bases between. The CDR3 totals 16 residues. CDR3 amino acids: CASSQVTVLGSYEQYF. In DNA, the CDR3 is TGCGCCAGCAGCCAAGTGACAGTCCTCGGCTCCTACGAGCAGTACTTC.

This clone was seen only a few times. V gene TRBV13 combines with J gene TRBJ2-7, with D possibly being TRBD1 (5 bases). Deletions cut 5 bases from V and 7 bases from J, with 15 bases between. The CDR3 length is 13 residues. CDR1 is PRHDT, CDR2 FYEKMQ, per germline (reference sequence). The chain's CDR3 is CASSLTDSDEQYF. The CDR3 nucleotides are TGTGCCAGCAGCCTGACAGACTCGGATGAGCAGTACTTC.

This rearrangement joins TRBV12-5 to TRBJ2-2; tentative D call: TRBD1 (6 bases). V lost 0 bases, J lost 4 bases, and 12 bases lay in between. This CDR3 has 16 residues. The germline gives CDR1 LGHNT, CDR2 FRNRAP. The CDR3, as DNA: TGTGCTAGTGGTTTGGTAGGGCAGGGGTTCACCGGGGAGCTGTTTTTT. It encodes CASGLVGQGFTGELFF.

The chain employs TRBV27 and TRBJ2-7; D unclear. Germline loops: CDR1 MNHEY, CDR2 SMNVEV (reference sequence). This CDR3 has 13 residues. Deletions cut 3 bases from V and 1 base from J, with 7 bases between. The CDR3 here is CASSFGRSYEQYF. The DNA for the CDR3 is TGTGCCAGCAGTTTTGGCAGATCCTACGAGCAGTACTTC.

The table lists this clone with a count of one. The J gene is TRBJ2-7, the V gene TRBV28; TRBD1 or TRBD2 may be the D gene (5 bases each). The V gene lost 2 bases and the J gene lost 2 bases, with 19 bases spanning the gap. The CDR3 consists of 17 residues. CDR1 and CDR2 from the germline V gene are MDHEN and SYDVKM. For the CDR3, the DNA is TGTGCCAGCAGTTTAACCCCCGGGACGCTTTCAACCTACGAGCAGTACTTC. Its protein is CASSLTPGTLSTYEQYF.

A few counts support this clone. This chain joins TRBV6-4 and TRBJ1-1, with D perhaps matching TRBD1 (6 bases). V was shortened by 0 bases and J by 6 bases, with 14 bases between the two germline ends. The CDR3 sequence is 15 residues long. The germline V gene has CDR1 MRHNA and CDR2 SNTAGT. The CDR3 here is CASSDSIQGQAEAFF. The CDR3 DNA is TGTGCCAGCAGTGACTCGATCCAGGGGCAAGCTGAAGCTTTCTTT.

This rearrangement joins TRBV5-6 to TRBJ2-6; D unresolved. Germline V gene sequence: CDR1 SGHDT, CDR2 YYEEEE. V was cut by 4 bases and J by 2 bases, with 13 bases left in between. CDR3 size: 16 residues. CDR3 in DNA: TGTGCCAGCAGCCGAGGAGACGGCCCTGGGGCCAACGTCCTGACTTTC. It codes for CASSRGDGPGANVLTF.

DNA of the CDR3: TGTGCCAGTAAAAAACCGGGGCCGAATTTGAACACTGAAGCTTTCTTT. This encodes CASKKPGPNLNTEAFF. The chain carries TRBV6-4 and TRBJ1-1; D may be TRBD1 (5 bases). Germline assignment: CDR1 MRHNA and CDR2 SNTAGT. V dropped 9 bases and J dropped 0 bases, with 20 bases sitting between them. The CDR3 extends over 16 amino acids.